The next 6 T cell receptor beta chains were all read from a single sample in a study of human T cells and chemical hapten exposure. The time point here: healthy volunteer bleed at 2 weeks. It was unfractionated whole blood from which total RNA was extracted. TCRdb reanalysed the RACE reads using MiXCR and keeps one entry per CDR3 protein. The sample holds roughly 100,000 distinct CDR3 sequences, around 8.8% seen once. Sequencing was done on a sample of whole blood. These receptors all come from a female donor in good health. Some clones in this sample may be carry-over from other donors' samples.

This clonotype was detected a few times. CDR3 loop: CASSSRQGMNTGELFF. The CDR3 DNA follows: TGTGCCAGCAGTTCCCGACAGGGAATGAACACCGGGGAGCTGTTTTTT. The J gene is TRBJ2-2, the V gene TRBV6-6; TRBD1 aligns across 7 bases. The CDR3 has 16 amino acids. The junction had 6 bases not matched to a gene; V was cut back by 4 bases and J by 1 base. The germline V gene encodes CDR1 MNHNY and CDR2 SVGAGI (reference sequence).

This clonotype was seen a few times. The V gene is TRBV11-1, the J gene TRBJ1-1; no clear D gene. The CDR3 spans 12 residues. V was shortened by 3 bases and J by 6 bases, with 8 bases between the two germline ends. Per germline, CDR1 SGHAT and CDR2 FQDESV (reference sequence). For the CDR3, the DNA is TGTGCCAGCAGCTTCTCCAGTCCTGAAGCTTTCTTT. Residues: CASSFSSPEAFF. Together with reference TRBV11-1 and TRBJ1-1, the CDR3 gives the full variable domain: EAEVAQSPRYKITEKSQAVAFWCDPISGHATLYWYRQILGQGPELLVQFQDESVVDDSQLPKDRFSAERLKGVDSTLKIQPAELGDSAMYLCASSFSSPEAFFGQGTRLTVV.

CDR3 in DNA: TGCAGTGCTAGACCCACGGACCCCAGTTATGGCTACACCTTC. Amino acids: CSARPTDPSYGYTF. This chain uses TRBV20-1 with TRBJ1-2; D not resolved. CDR1 and CDR2 from the germline V gene are DFQATT and SNEGSKA (reference sequence). Trimming removed 2 bases at V and 5 bases at J, with 15 bases between. The CDR3 extends over 14 amino acids.

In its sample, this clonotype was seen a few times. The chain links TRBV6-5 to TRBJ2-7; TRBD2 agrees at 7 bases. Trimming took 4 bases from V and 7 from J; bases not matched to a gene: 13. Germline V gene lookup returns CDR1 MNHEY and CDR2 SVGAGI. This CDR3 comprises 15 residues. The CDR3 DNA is TGTGCCAGCAGTTCCTTAGTGAGGGAGGGGAGGGAGCAGTACTTC. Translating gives CASSSLVREGREQYF.

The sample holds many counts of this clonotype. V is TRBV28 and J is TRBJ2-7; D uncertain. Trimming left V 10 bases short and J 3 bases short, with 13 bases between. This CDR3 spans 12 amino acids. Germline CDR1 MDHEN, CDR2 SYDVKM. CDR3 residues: CATTDRDYEQYF. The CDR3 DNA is TGTGCCACCACGGACCGAGACTACGAGCAGTACTTC.

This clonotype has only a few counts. Written as DNA, the CDR3 is TGTGCCAGCAGTTTAGGGGTTGCTGAGCAGTTCTTC. Translated, it gives CASSLGVAEQFF. This sequence joins TRBV6-2 or TRBV6-3 and TRBJ2-1; D might be TRBD1 (5 bases). CDR1 and CDR2 (germline): MNHEY, SVGEGT. CDR3 length equals 12 residues. V was clipped by 4 bases and J by 9 bases, with 10 bases between them.